These 18 T cell receptor beta chains originate from one sample sequenced in a study of response to subunit inactivated influenza vaccine. TCRdb ran MiXCR on the RT-PCR reads and lists one entry per CDR3 protein. In the table there are about 500,000 distinct CDR3 sequences, around 13% of which are singletons. Sequenced here: PBMCs from blood, sampled roughly 48 days after vaccination. Source of these receptors: a man aged 45-60 years who received an inactivated influenza vaccine.

The chain is built from TRBV27 and TRBJ2-7; 11 nucleotides agree with TRBD1. Trimming took 4 bases from V and 3 from J; bases not matched to a gene: 11. The germline CDR1 and CDR2 sequences are MNHEY and SMNVEV (reference sequence). The length of the CDR3 is 17 residues. The CDR3 here is CASSSIIGQGANYEQYF. CDR3 sequence (DNA): TGTGCCAGCAGTTCGATTATCGGACAGGGGGCTAACTACGAGCAGTACTTC.

This clonotype was detected a few times. The J gene is TRBJ2-7, the V gene TRBV20-1, with a possible D match to TRBD1 (6 bases). The CDR3 totals 12 residues. CDR1 and CDR2 from the germline V gene are DFQATT and SNEGSKA (reference sequence). The germline V and J ends were trimmed by 5 bases and 6 bases, with 14 bases remaining between them. The CDR3 bases are TGCAGTGCTTTACAGGGTCCGGGCGAGCAGTACTTC. Translation gives CSALQGPGEQYF.

In its sample, this clonotype was seen a few times. The chain carries TRBV5-6 and TRBJ1-5; 9 bases fit TRBD1. The CDR3 has 14 amino acids. Trimming cost V 4 bases and J 6 bases; bases outside gene matches: 5. In germline, CDR1 is SGHDT, CDR2 YYEEEE. DNA of the CDR3: TGTGCCAGCAGCGTACAGGGGGCGGTTCAGCCCCAGCATTTT. It specifies CASSVQGAVQPQHF.

This clonotype has a single count. The chain combines TRBV3-1 with TRBJ2-4, with a possible D match to TRBD2 (5 bases). The CDR3 is 16 amino acids. The germline CDR1 and CDR2 sequences are LGHDT and YNNKEL (reference sequence). The V and J ends lost 1 base and 0 bases respectively, with 10 bases between them. This CDR3 is CASSQVPGLAKNIQYF. CDR3 DNA: TGTGCCAGCAGCCAAGTCCCTGGACTAGCCAAAAACATTCAGTACTTC.

This clonotype has a handful of counts. V gene TRBV12-3 or TRBV12-4 combines with J gene TRBJ2-5; 7 nucleotides line up with TRBD1. V dropped 5 bases and J dropped 3; count of bases not matched to a gene: 9. The length of the CDR3 is 15 residues. The CDR3 region is CASSARDSGKETQYF. CDR3 sequence (DNA): TGTGCCAGCAGTGCCCGGGACAGTGGGAAAGAGACCCAGTACTTC.

This clonotype occurred many times. This chain uses TRBV12-3 or TRBV12-4 with TRBJ2-7; D is possibly TRBD1 (6 bases). CDR3 size: 14 residues. V shed 3 bases and J shed 6 bases, with 15 bases lying between them. The CDR3 loop is CASSFSTGWGEQYF. In DNA, the CDR3 is TGTGCCAGCAGTTTTTCAACAGGGTGGGGCGAGCAGTACTTC.

The chain is built from TRBV12-3 or TRBV12-4 and TRBJ2-1; 10 bases line up with TRBD1. This CDR3 is 14 amino acids long. With 6 bases clipped from V and 8 bases from J, the junction kept 7 bases outside the gene matches. CDR3: CASSRDRGLDEQFF. The CDR3 nucleotides read TGTGCCAGCAGCCGAGACAGGGGGCTGGATGAGCAGTTCTTC.

The chain carries TRBV6-5 and TRBJ2-1, with D unresolved. The CDR3 is 16 amino acids. Germline CDR1 MNHEY, CDR2 SVGAGI. Trimming took off 0 bases at V and 4 bases at J, with 13 bases between the two ends. The CDR3 sequence: CASSYSYPVWYNEQFF. The CDR3 coding sequence is TGTGCCAGCAGTTACTCGTACCCGGTCTGGTACAATGAGCAGTTCTTC.

The rearrangement links TRBV3-1 to TRBJ2-7; D gene unclear. V was cut by 1 base and J by 4 bases, with 11 bases left in between. CDR1 is LGHDT and CDR2 is YNNKEL in the germline V gene (reference sequence). CDR3 length equals 14 residues. CDR3: CASSQGSGKYEQYF. CDR3 in DNA: TGTGCCAGCAGCCAAGGATCAGGAAAGTACGAGCAGTACTTC.

This clonotype was counted at least ten times. V gene TRBV20-1 combines with J gene TRBJ2-1; TRBD2 matches at 8 bases. V was pared by 4 bases and J by 3 bases, with 11 bases of the junction left unmatched. CDR3 length: 16 amino acids. The germline gives CDR1 DFQATT, CDR2 SNEGSKA (reference sequence). The CDR3 sequence: CSAIDPGLGIYNEQFF. The CDR3 bases are TGCAGTGCTATAGATCCGGGACTAGGGATCTACAATGAGCAGTTCTTC.

This clonotype turned up a few times. The J gene is TRBJ1-5, the V gene TRBV2; no reliable D call. Germline CDR1 and CDR2: SNHLY and FYNNEI. V lost 3 bases to trimming and J lost 0 bases, with 6 bases between them. This CDR3 is built from 14 residues. As DNA, the CDR3 is TGTGCCAGCAGTGATGTGAGTAGCAATCAGCCCCAGCATTTT. Residues: CASSDVSSNQPQHF.

This clonotype came up a few times. Here the CDR3 reads CASSPRDRGLYEQYF. CDR3 DNA: TGTGCCAGCAGTCCCCGGGACAGGGGGCTCTACGAGCAGTACTTC. This chain links TRBV6-1 with TRBJ2-7; 12 nucleotides agree with TRBD1. Germline CDR1 MNHNS, CDR2 SASEGT. The CDR3 has 15 residues. Unmatched junction bases numbered 5, after V lost 5 bases and J lost 3 bases.

The rearrangement joins TRBV6-4 to TRBJ1-6; D is perhaps TRBD1 (5 bases). Germline V gene lookup returns CDR1 MRHNA and CDR2 SNTAGT. CDR3 length: 14 residues. Deletions cut 6 bases from V and 6 bases from J, with 12 bases between. The CDR3 nucleotides are TGTGCCAGCAGCGGGGACTCCCTTAATTCACCCCTCCACTTT. This gives the protein CASSGDSLNSPLHF.

This chain links TRBV12-3 or TRBV12-4 with TRBJ1-1, with 9 bases aligning to TRBD1. The length of the CDR3 is 16 residues. Trimming took 1 base from V and 4 from J; bases not matched to a gene: 7. The CDR3 DNA reads TGTGCCAGCAGTTTAGAGTGGGACAGGGAGATCACTGAAGCTTTCTTT. This translates into CASSLEWDREITEAFF.

This clonotype was seen just once. The V and J genes are TRBV11-2 and TRBJ2-3; TRBD2 agrees at 9 bases. Germline-derived CDR1 and CDR2 are SGHAT and FQNNGV. V trimming: 4 bases; J trimming: 0 bases; junction bases outside the gene matches: 5. The CDR3 has 16 residues. DNA of the CDR3: TGTGCCAGCAGCTGGCAACTAGCGGGTAGCACAGATACGCAGTATTTT. Its protein product is CASSWQLAGSTDTQYF. Supplemented by reference TRBV11-2 and TRBJ2-3, the full variable domain reads EAGVAQSPRYKIIEKRQSVAFWCNPISGHATLYWYQQILGQGPKLLIQFQNNGVVDDSQLPKDRFSAERLKGVDSTLKIQPAKLEDSAVYLCASSWQLAGSTDTQYFGPGTRLTVL.

This clonotype was counted many times. This sequence joins TRBV20-1 and TRBJ2-3, with D unresolved. The length of the CDR3 is 13 residues. With 0 bases removed from V and 2 bases from J, the gap between germline ends came to 6 bases. Germline V lookup: CDR1 DFQATT, CDR2 SNEGSKA (reference sequence). DNA for the CDR3: TGCAGTGCTAGAGATCAGCTCACAGATACGCAGTATTTT. Protein sequence: CSARDQLTDTQYF.

The J gene is TRBJ2-4, the V gene TRBV7-9; 8 nucleotides line up with TRBD2. Losses at the gene ends were 5 bases for V and 6 bases for J; bases not matched to a gene: 9. Germline V CDR1 and CDR2: SEHNR, FQNEAQ (reference sequence). This CDR3 contains 15 residues. The CDR3 here is CASSLRGAGVNIQYF. CDR3 sequence (DNA): TGTGCCAGCAGCCTTCGGGGAGCGGGAGTAAACATTCAGTACTTC.

This clonotype was picked up many times. This rearrangement joins TRBV20-1 to TRBJ2-5, with TRBD2 matching over 10 bases. This CDR3 has 14 residues. V shed 6 bases, J shed 4 bases, and the junction held 8 bases outside the gene matches. CDR1 and CDR2 (germline): DFQATT, SNEGSKA (reference sequence). The chain's CDR3 is CSAEGLAGGETQYF. The CDR3 region has the DNA TGCAGTGCCGAAGGCTTAGCGGGAGGAGAGACCCAGTACTTC.